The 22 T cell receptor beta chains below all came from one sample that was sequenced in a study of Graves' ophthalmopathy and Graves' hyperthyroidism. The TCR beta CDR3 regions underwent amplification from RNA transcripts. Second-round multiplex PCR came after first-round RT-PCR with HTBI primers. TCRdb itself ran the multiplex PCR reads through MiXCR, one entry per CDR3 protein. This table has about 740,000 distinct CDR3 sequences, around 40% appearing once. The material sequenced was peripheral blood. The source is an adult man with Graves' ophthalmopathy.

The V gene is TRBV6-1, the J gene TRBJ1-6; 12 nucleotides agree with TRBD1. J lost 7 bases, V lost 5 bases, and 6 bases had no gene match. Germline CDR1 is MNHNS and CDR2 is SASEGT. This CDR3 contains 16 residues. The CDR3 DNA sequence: TGTGCCAGCAGTTTAGGGACAGGGGGCGAGAATTCACCCCTCCACTTT. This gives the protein CASSLGTGGENSPLHF.

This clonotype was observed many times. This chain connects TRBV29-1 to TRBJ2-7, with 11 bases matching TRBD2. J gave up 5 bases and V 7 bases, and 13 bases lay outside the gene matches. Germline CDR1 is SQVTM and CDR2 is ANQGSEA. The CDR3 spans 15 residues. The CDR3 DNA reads TGCAGCGCCGGACATAGCGGGAGGGATTTGAACGAGCAGTACTTC. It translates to CSAGHSGRDLNEQYF.

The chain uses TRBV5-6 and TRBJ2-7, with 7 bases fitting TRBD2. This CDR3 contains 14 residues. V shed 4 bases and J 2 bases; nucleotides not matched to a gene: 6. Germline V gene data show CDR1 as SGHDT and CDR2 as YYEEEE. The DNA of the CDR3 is TGTGCCAGCAGCGTGGGACGGGGGGCCTACGAGCAGTACTTC. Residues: CASSVGRGAYEQYF. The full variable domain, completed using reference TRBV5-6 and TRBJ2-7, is DAGVTQSPTHLIKTRGQQVTLRCSPKSGHDTVSWYQQALGQGPQFIFQYYEEEERQRGNFPDRFSGHQFPNYSSELNVNALLLGDSALYLCASSVGRGAYEQYFGPGTRLTVT.

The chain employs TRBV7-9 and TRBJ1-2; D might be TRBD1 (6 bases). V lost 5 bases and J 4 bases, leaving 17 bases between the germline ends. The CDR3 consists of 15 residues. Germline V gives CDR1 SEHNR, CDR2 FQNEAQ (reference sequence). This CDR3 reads CASSQGSGVLYGYTF. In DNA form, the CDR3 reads TGTGCCAGCAGCCAGGGGTCAGGGGTCCTCTATGGCTACACCTTC.

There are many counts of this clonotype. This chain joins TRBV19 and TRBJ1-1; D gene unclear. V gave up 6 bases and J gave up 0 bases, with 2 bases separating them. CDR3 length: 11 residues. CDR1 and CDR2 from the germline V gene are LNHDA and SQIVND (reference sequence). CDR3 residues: CASRLNTEAFF. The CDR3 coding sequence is TGTGCCAGTAGGTTGAACACTGAAGCTTTCTTT.

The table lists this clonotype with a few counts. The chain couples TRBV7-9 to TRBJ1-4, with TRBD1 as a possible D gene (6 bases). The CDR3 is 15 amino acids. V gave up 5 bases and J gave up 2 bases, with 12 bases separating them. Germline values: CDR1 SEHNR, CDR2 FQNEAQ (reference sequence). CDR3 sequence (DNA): TGTGCCAGCAGCCCCCACAGGGACACTAATGAAAAACTGTTTTTT. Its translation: CASSPHRDTNEKLFF.

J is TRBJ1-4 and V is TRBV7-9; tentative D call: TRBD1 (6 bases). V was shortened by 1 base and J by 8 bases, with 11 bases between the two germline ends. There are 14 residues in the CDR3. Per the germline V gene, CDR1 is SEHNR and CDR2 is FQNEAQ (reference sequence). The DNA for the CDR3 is TGTGCCAGCAGCTTAGAGGGGGGGGACGAAAAACTGTTTTTT. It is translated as CASSLEGGDEKLFF.

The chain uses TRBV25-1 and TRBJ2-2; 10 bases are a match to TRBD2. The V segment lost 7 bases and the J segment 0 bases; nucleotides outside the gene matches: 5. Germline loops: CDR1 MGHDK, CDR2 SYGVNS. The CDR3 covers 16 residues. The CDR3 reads CASMLAGGANTGELFF. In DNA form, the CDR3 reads TGTGCCAGCATGTTAGCGGGGGGTGCGAACACCGGGGAGCTGTTTTTT.

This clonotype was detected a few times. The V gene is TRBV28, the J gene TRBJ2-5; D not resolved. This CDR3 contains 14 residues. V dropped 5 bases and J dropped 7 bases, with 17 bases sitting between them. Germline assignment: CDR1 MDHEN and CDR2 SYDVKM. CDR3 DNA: TGTGCCAGCAGTCCCCAAGTAGGGCTGCGGACCCAGTACTTC. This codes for CASSPQVGLRTQYF.

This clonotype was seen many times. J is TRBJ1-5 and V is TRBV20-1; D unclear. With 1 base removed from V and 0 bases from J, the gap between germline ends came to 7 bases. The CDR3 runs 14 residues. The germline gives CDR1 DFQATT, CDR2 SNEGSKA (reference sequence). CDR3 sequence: CSARGVVSNQPQHF. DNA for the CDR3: TGCAGTGCTAGAGGGGTAGTTAGCAATCAGCCCCAGCATTTT.

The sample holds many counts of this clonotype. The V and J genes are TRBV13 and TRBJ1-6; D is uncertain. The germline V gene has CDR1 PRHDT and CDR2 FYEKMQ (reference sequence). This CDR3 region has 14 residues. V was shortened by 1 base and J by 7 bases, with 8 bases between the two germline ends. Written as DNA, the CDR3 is TGTGCCAGCAGCTTAGACAGAGAGAATTCACCCCTCCACTTT. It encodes CASSLDRENSPLHF.

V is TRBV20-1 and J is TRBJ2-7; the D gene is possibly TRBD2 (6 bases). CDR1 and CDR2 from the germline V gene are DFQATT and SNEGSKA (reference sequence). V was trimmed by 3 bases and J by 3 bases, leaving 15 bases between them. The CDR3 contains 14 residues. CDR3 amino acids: CSASSAGQDYEQYF. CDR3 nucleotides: TGCAGTGCTAGTTCGGCGGGGCAAGACTACGAGCAGTACTTC.

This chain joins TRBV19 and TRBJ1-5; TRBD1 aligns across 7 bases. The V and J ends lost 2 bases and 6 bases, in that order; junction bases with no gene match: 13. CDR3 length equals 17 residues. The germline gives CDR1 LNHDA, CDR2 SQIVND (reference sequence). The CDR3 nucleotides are TGTGCCAGTAGTATACGCCCCGACAGGGATCGGGGTCAGCCCCAGCATTTT. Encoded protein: CASSIRPDRDRGQPQHF.

CDR3 loop: CASSLIAANWETQYF. CDR3 DNA: TGTGCCAGCAGCTTAATAGCGGCCAACTGGGAGACCCAGTACTTC. The chain has TRBV7-9 and TRBJ2-5, with D possibly being TRBD2 (6 bases). Germline assignment: CDR1 SEHNR and CDR2 FQNEAQ (reference sequence). The CDR3 sequence is 15 residues long. V was pared by 2 bases and J by 5 bases, with 15 bases between.

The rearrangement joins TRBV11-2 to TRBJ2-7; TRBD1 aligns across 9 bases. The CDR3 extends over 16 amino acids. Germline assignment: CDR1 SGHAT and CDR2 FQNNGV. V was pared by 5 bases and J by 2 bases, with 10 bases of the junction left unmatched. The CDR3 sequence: CASSATTGTGTYEQYF. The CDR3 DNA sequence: TGTGCCAGCAGCGCGACTACCGGGACAGGGACCTACGAGCAGTACTTC. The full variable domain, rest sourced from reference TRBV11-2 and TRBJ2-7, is EAGVAQSPRYKIIEKRQSVAFWCNPISGHATLYWYQQILGQGPKLLIQFQNNGVVDDSQLPKDRFSAERLKGVDSTLKIQPAKLEDSAVYLCASSATTGTGTYEQYFGPGTRLTVT.

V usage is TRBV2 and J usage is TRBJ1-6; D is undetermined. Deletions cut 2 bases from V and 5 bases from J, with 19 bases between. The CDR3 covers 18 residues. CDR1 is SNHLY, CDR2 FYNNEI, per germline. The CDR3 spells CASSEWDYEQNNNSPLHF. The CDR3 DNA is TGTGCCAGCAGTGAATGGGATTACGAGCAGAACAATAATTCACCCCTCCACTTT.

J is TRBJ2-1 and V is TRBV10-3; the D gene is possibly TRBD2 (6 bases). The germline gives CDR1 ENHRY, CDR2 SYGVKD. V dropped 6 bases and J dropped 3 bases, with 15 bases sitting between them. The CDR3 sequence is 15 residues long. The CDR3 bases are TGTGCCATCAGGGGAGGTGGGGCCCACTACAATGAGCAGTTCTTC. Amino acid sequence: CAIRGGGAHYNEQFF.

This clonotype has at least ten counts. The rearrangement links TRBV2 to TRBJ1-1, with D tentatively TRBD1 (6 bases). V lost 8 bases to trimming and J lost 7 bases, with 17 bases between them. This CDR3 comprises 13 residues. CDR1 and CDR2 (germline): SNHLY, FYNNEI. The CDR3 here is CASSARTAFEAFF. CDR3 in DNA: TGTGCCAGCTCGGCCAGGACAGCCTTTGAAGCTTTCTTT.

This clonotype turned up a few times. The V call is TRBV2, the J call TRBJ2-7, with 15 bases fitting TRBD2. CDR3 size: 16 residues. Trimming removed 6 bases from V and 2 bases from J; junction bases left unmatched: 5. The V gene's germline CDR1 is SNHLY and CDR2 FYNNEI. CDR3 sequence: CASRTGTSGRPYEQYF. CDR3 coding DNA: TGTGCCAGCAGGACCGGGACTAGCGGGAGGCCCTACGAGCAGTACTTC.

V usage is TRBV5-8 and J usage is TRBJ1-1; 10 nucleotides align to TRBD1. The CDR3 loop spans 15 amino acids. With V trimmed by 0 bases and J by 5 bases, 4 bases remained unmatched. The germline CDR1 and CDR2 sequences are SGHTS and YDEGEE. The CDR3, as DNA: TGTGCCAGCAGCTTGGGGGGACAGGGGCGGACTGAAGCTTTCTTT. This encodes CASSLGGQGRTEAFF. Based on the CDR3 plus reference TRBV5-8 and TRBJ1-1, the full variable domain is EAGVTQSPTHLIKTRGQQATLRCSPISGHTSVYWYQQALGLGLQFLLWYDEGEERNRGNFPPRFSGRQFPNYSSELNVNALELEDSALYLCASSLGGQGRTEAFFGQGTRLTVV.

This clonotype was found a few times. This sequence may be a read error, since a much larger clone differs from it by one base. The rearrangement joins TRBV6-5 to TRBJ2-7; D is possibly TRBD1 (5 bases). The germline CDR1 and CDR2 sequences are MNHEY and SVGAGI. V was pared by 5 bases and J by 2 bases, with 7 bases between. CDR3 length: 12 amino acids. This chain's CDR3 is CASSTQAYEQYF. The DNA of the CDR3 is TGTGCCAGCAGTACACAGGCCTACGAGCAGTACTTC.

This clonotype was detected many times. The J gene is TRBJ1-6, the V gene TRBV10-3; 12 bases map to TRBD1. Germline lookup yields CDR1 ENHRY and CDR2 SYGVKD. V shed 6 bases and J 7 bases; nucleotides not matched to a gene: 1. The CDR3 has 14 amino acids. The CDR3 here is CAIRGQGANSPLHF. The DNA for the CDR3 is TGTGCCATCAGGGGACAGGGGGCGAATTCACCCCTCCACTTT.